This T cell receptor beta chain was identified in a study of cytomegalovirus exposure and HLA in healthy donors. The study's findings and limits: The authors excluded some V segments, including TRBV6-2 and TRBV6-3, as indistinguishable. Immune exposure information available was restricted to CMV serostatus. Later work found that TCR association rates differed between HLA loci; DRB1 had the most and HLA-C the fewest. Most CMV-associated TCR beta chains were later found to appear HLA-restricted.

As concerns this clone: Its antigen is as yet unknown.

Use of 60 Vbeta and 13 Jbeta primers characterized the PCR. Clones were read by immunoSEQ multiplex PCR, and TCRdb kept only the in-frame ones, dropping some. Here the sample spans about 190,000 clones, 65% to 85% being singletons. The CDR3 loop spans 16 amino acids. Germline V lookup: CDR1 SGHRS, CDR2 YFSETQ. V shed 4 bases and J shed 0 bases, with 16 bases lying between them. This TCR was recovered from a woman in her 30s in good health and CMV-seropositive. The source material was PBMCs. The chain combines TRBV5-1 with TRBJ2-5, with D possibly being TRBD1 (6 bases). CDR3 DNA: TGCGCCAGCAGCCCTCCGGGGTACAGGGACCAAGAGACCCAGTACTTC. This sequence encodes CASSPPGYRDQETQYF.